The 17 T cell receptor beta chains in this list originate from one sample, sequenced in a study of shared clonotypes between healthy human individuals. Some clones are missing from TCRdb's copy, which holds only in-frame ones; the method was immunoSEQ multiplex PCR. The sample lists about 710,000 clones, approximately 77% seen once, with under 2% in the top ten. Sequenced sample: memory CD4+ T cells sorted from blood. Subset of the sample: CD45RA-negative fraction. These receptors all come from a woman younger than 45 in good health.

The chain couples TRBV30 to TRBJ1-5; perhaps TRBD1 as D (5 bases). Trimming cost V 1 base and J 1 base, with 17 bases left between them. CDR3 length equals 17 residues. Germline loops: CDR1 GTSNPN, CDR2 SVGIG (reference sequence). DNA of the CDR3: TGTGCCTGGAGTGCCGGGACCCCCGGGATAAGCAATCAGCCCCAGCATTTT. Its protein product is CAWSAGTPGISNQPQHF.

The CDR3 DNA sequence: TGTGCCAGCAGCTTATCGGGAAGGGAGCGCTATGGCTACACCTTC. Translating it yields CASSLSGRERYGYTF. The J gene is TRBJ1-2, the V gene TRBV7-9, with D hard to call. The CDR3 loop spans 15 amino acids. Between the trimmed V and J ends, which lost 2 bases and 4 bases, there was a span of 14 bases. CDR1 and CDR2 (germline): SEHNR, FQNEAQ (reference sequence).

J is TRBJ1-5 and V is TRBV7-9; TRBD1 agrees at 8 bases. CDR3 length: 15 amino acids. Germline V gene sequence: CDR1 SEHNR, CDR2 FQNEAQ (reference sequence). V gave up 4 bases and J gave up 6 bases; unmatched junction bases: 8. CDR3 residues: CASSSTDRGGQPQHF. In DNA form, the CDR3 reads TGTGCCAGCAGCTCGACAGACAGGGGCGGTCAGCCCCAGCATTTT. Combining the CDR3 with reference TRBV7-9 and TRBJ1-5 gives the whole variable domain DTGVSQNPRHKITKRGQNVTFRCDPISEHNRLYWYRQTLGQGPEFLTYFQNEAQLEKSRLLSDRFSAERPKGSFSTLEIQRTEQGDSAMYLCASSSTDRGGQPQHFGDGTRLSIL.

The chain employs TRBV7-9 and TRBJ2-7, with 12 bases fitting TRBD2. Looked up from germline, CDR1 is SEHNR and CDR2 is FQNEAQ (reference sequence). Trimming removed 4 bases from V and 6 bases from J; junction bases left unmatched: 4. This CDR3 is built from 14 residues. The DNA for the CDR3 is TGTGCCAGCAGCTCGACGACTAGCGGGAGCGAGCAGTACTTC. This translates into CASSSTTSGSEQYF.

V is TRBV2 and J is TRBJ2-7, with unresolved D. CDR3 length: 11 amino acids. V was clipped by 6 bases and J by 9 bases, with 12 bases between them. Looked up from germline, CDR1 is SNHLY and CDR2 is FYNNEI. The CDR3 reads CASRFTAGQYF. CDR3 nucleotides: TGTGCCAGCAGATTTACAGCCGGGCAGTACTTC.

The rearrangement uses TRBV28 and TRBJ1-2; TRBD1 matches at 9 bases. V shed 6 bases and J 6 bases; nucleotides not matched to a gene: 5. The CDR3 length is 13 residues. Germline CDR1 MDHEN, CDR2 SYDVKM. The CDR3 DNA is TGTGCCAGCAGACTTAGGACAGGGGATGGCTACACCTTC. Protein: CASRLRTGDGYTF.

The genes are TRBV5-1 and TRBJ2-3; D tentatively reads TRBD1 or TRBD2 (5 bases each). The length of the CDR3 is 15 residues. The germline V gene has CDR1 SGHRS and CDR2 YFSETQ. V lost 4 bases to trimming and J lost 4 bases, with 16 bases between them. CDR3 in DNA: TGCGCCAGCAGCCTGGGGACCTATATCCCAGATACGCAGTATTTT. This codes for CASSLGTYIPDTQYF.

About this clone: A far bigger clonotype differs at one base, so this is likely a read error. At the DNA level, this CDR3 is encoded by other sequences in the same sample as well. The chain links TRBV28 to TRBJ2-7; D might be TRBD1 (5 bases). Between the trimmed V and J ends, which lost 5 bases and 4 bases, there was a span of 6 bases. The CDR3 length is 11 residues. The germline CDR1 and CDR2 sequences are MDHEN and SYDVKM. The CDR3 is CASSHRYEQYF. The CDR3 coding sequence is TGTGCCAGCAGTCACAGGTACGAGCAGTACTTC.

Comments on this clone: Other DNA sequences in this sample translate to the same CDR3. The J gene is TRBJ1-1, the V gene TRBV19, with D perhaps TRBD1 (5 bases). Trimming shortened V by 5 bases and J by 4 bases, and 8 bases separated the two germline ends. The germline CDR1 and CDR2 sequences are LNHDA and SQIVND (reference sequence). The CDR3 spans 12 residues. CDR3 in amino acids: CASSRRGTEAFF. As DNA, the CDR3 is TGTGCCAGTAGTCGGAGGGGCACTGAAGCTTTCTTT.

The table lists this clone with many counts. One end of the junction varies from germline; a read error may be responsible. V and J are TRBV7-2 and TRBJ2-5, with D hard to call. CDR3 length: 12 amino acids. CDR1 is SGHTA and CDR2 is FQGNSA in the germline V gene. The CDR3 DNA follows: TGTGCCAGCAGCTTTATGGTCGAGAGCCAGTACTTC. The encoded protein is CASSFMVESQYF.

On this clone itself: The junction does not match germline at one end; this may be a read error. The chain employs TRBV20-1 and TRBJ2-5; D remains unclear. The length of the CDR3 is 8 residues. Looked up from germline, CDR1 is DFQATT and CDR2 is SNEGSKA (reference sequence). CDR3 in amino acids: CSARRRNF. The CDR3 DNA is TGCAGTGCTAGACGGAGAAACTTC.

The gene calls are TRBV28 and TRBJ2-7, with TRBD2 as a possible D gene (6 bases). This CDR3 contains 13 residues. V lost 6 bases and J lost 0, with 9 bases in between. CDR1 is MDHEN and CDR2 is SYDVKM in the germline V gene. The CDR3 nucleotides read TGTGCCAGCAGCCCCGGGGGCTCCTACGAGCAGTACTTC. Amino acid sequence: CASSPGGSYEQYF.

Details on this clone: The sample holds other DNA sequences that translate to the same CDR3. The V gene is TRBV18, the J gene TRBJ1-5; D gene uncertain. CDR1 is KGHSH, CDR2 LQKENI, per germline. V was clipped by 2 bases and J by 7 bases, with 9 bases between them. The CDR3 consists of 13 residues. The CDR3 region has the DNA TGTGCCAGCTCACCAGGCCGAAGACAGCCCCAGCATTTT. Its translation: CASSPGRRQPQHF.

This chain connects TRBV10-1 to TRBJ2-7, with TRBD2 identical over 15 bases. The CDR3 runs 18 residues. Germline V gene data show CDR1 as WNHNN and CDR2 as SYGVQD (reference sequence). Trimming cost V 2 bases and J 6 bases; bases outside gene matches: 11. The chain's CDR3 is CASSERRPEGLAGGEQYF. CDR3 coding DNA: TGCGCCAGCAGTGAGAGGCGCCCGGAGGGACTAGCGGGAGGCGAGCAGTACTTC.

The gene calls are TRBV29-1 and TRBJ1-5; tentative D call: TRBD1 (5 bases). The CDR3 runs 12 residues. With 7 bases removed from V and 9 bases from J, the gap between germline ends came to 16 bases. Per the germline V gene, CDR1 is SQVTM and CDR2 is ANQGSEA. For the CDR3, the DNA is TGCAGCGCCGGGGCCACCTCTGGGCCCCAGCATTTT. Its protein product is CSAGATSGPQHF.

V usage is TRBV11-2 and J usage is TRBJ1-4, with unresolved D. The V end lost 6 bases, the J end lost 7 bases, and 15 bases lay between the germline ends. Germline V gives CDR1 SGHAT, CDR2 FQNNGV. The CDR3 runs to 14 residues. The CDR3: CASRGLRSGEKLFF. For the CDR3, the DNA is TGTGCCAGCAGAGGTCTGAGGTCGGGTGAAAAACTGTTTTTT. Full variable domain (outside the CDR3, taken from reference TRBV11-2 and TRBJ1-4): EAGVAQSPRYKIIEKRQSVAFWCNPISGHATLYWYQQILGQGPKLLIQFQNNGVVDDSQLPKDRFSAERLKGVDSTLKIQPAKLEDSAVYLCASRGLRSGEKLFFGSGTQLSVL.

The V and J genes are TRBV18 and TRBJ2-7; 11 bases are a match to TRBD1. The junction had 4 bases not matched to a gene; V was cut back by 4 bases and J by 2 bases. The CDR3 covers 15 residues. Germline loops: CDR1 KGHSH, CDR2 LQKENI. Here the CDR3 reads CASSLGTGGTYEQYF. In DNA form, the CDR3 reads TGTGCCAGCTCACTAGGGACAGGGGGAACCTACGAGCAGTACTTC.